The 12 T cell receptor beta chains listed next were all sequenced from one sample in a study of blood T cell repertoires in COVID-19. Libraries were prepared by immunoSEQ multiplex PCR; TCRdb keeps only in-frame clonotypes and omits some of them. Of roughly 120,000 clones in the sample, approximately 90% are singletons; the top ten hold about 4.8%. Input material: peripheral blood. Source of these receptors: a woman aged 45-65 years with acute or convalescent COVID-19.

The genes are TRBV19 and TRBJ1-3; weak D call: TRBD1 (6 bases). Germline V CDR1 and CDR2: LNHDA, SQIVND (reference sequence). V lost 6 bases to trimming and J lost 2 bases, with 17 bases between them. This CDR3 contains 16 residues. The CDR3 nucleotides are TGTGCCAGTAGCCCTGGACAGCGGACGGCTGGAAACACCATATATTTT. It is translated as CASSPGQRTAGNTIYF.

This chain joins TRBV30 and TRBJ2-7; D call uncertain. The CDR3 is 12 amino acids. Germline CDR1 and CDR2: GTSNPN and SVGIG (reference sequence). V shed 1 base and J shed 1 base, with 5 bases lying between them. As DNA, the CDR3 is TGTGCCTGGAGTGCAGTTTCCTACGAGCAGTACTTC. Residues: CAWSAVSYEQYF.

CDR3 sequence reads: CASSSRRPGQGRTGELFF. The CDR3 region has the DNA TGTGCCAGCAGTTCCCGACGGCCGGGACAGGGAAGAACCGGGGAGCTGTTTTTT. The chain couples TRBV6-2 or TRBV6-3 to TRBJ2-2, with 9 bases fitting TRBD1. There are 18 residues in the CDR3. V shed 4 bases, J shed 5 bases, and the junction held 14 bases outside the gene matches. CDR1 and CDR2 (germline): MNHEY, SVGEGT.

This chain joins TRBV7-9 and TRBJ1-1; D might be TRBD1 (5 bases). Looked up from germline, CDR1 is SEHNR and CDR2 is FQNEAQ (reference sequence). The CDR3 has 12 amino acids. V dropped 3 bases and J dropped 7 bases, with 9 bases sitting between them. The CDR3 loop is CASSLGGNEAFF. DNA of the CDR3: TGTGCCAGCAGCTTGGGGGGGAATGAAGCTTTCTTT.

This chain uses TRBV5-5 with TRBJ2-7; TRBD1 aligns across 8 bases. V lost 4 bases to trimming and J lost 6 bases; unmatched junction nucleotides: 12. Germline values: CDR1 SGHKS, CDR2 YYEKEE (reference sequence). The CDR3 extends over 15 amino acids. The CDR3 sequence: CASSLMVGQGAEQYF. The CDR3 DNA is TGTGCCAGCAGCCTGATGGTAGGACAGGGCGCCGAGCAGTACTTC.

J is TRBJ1-1 and V is TRBV27; the D gene is possibly TRBD1 (5 bases). CDR1 is MNHEY, CDR2 SMNVEV, per germline (reference sequence). This CDR3 comprises 13 residues. The V gene lost 1 base and the J gene lost 5 bases, with 8 bases spanning the gap. The CDR3 region is CASSLWGETEAFF. The CDR3 nucleotides read TGTGCCAGCAGTTTATGGGGGGAGACTGAAGCTTTCTTT.

This clone was seen a few times. V and J are TRBV2 and TRBJ2-3; D gene ambiguous. From germline, CDR1 is SNHLY and CDR2 FYNNEI. This CDR3 comprises 13 residues. V gave up 5 bases and J gave up 2 bases, with 8 bases separating them. CDR3 in DNA: TGTGCCAGCAGTAGTGACTCCACAGATACGCAGTATTTT. It is translated as CASSSDSTDTQYF.

This clone has just a few counts. This chain joins TRBV6-5 and TRBJ2-2; tentatively, D is TRBD1 (6 bases). Trimming stripped 6 bases from V and 2 bases from J, with 7 bases between. Per germline, CDR1 MNHEY and CDR2 SVGAGI. This CDR3 contains 13 residues. The CDR3 nucleotides are TGTGCCAGCAGACAGGGTAACACCGGGGAGCTGTTTTTT. Translated: CASRQGNTGELFF.

The chain is built from TRBV13 and TRBJ1-1; TRBD1 is a possible D gene (5 bases). Trimming stripped 2 bases from V and 3 bases from J, with 10 bases between. The germline V gene has CDR1 PRHDT and CDR2 FYEKMQ (reference sequence). The CDR3 sequence is 14 residues long. The CDR3 sequence is CASSLITGDTEAFF. The CDR3 nucleotides are TGTGCCAGCAGCTTAATTACGGGGGACACTGAAGCTTTCTTT.

This CDR3 reads CATASDGYTGELFF. CDR3 nucleotides: TGTGCCACCGCTAGCGATGGATACACCGGGGAGCTGTTTTTT. The chain is built from TRBV10-3 and TRBJ2-2; D possibly corresponds to TRBD2 (6 bases). Germline CDR1 is ENHRY and CDR2 is SYGVKD. The CDR3 contains 14 residues. V was shortened by 10 bases and J by 3 bases, with 15 bases between the two germline ends.

V and J are TRBV6-5 and TRBJ2-7; D is unresolved. This CDR3 is 12 amino acids long. Germline V gene sequence: CDR1 MNHEY, CDR2 SVGAGI. Trimming pared 9 bases from V and 3 bases from J, leaving 12 bases between. The DNA for the CDR3 is TGTGCCAGTGAAGGAGATTTCTACGAGCAGTACTTC. Its protein product is CASEGDFYEQYF.

The V and J genes are TRBV10-1 and TRBJ2-5; D is perhaps TRBD2 (6 bases). V was trimmed by 2 bases and J by 5 bases, leaving 9 bases between them. Germline loops: CDR1 WNHNN, CDR2 SYGVQD (reference sequence). CDR3 length: 13 residues. CDR3 in DNA: TGCGCCAGCAGTGAGGGGGAGGCGGAGACCCAGTACTTC. Protein sequence: CASSEGEAETQYF.